The text below deals with one TCR beta chain. In the authors' methods: Amplification from reference gene primers served as the basis for estimated nucleated cell counts. Assay used: immunoSEQ multiplex PCR; TCRdb lists only in-frame clones, some missing. The V and J calls and clone size are taken from that table; D and trimming were inferred from the DNA. This repertoire shows 250,000 to 300,000 clones, 88% found once; its top ten account for around 10%. The sample originates from a study of blood T cell repertoires in COVID-19. Looking at the study overall: Acute and convalescent COVID-19 specimens originated in the United States, Italy and Spain. The analysed material was cDNA or gDNA that came from T cells, B-cell-depleted T cells, or PBMCs.

The CDR3 loop spans 12 amino acids. The Seattle site enrolled patients during active infection and followed them longitudinally. The chain employs TRBV21-1 and TRBJ1-1. TRBV21-1 is annotated as a pseudogene. The receptor was isolated from a woman in her twenties or thirties with COVID-19, enrolled during active disease. The sequenced material came from peripheral blood. CDR3 in amino acids: CASSKVTVEAFF. DNA for the CDR3: TGTGCCAGCAGCAAAGTAACGGTTGAGGCTTTCTTT.